The 15 T cell receptor beta chains listed next were all sequenced from one sample in a study of persistence of HIV-infected CD4 T cells. Their antigens are not known. Cells were stimulated nonspecifically with anti-CD3/anti-CD28 magnetic beads. CD4+ T cells upregulating both CD40 ligand and CD69 were sorted as responding cells. The immunoSEQ assay was version 4, run in survey mode. Clones were read by immunoSEQ multiplex PCR, and TCRdb kept only the in-frame ones, dropping some. The sample has more than 30,000 clones, about 91% seen once. Sequences were derived from CD4+ T cells sorted from PBMCs after approximately 19-hour stimulation, sampled from a patient who received antiretroviral therapy. These TCRs come from an adult man with HIV who was CMV-seropositive.

J is TRBJ2-5 and V is TRBV4-1; D is ambiguous. This CDR3 has 14 residues. CDR1 is MGHRA, CDR2 YSYEKL, per germline. The germline V and J ends were trimmed by 0 bases and 2 bases, with 7 bases remaining between them. In DNA, the CDR3 is TGCGCCAGCAGCCAAGATCACAGACAAGAGACCCAGTACTTC. It encodes CASSQDHRQETQYF.

J is TRBJ2-2 and V is TRBV6-2 or TRBV6-3, with a possible D match to TRBD2 (5 bases). This CDR3 is built from 19 residues. Germline CDR1 MNHEY, CDR2 SVGEGT. Trimming removed 2 bases from V and 6 bases from J, with 25 bases in between. The CDR3 reads CASSYIGNWFPLASGELFF. CDR3 DNA: TGTGCCAGCAGTTACATCGGGAATTGGTTTCCTTTAGCATCCGGGGAGCTGTTTTTT.

The DNA for the CDR3 is TGCGCCAGCACCGACAGTGGGGCATATGGCTACACCTTC. Amino acids: CASTDSGAYGYTF. The rearrangement uses TRBV5-1 and TRBJ1-2; tentatively, D is TRBD1 (5 bases). The CDR3 spans 13 residues. Germline assignment: CDR1 SGHRS and CDR2 YFSETQ. V was clipped by 6 bases and J by 5 bases, with 14 bases between them.

This chain links TRBV6-5 with TRBJ1-6; a weak D match, TRBD1 (5 bases). With 4 bases removed from V and 9 bases from J, the gap between germline ends came to 10 bases. Germline-derived CDR1 and CDR2 are MNHEY and SVGAGI. This CDR3 spans 13 amino acids. The CDR3 region is CASSSGGSSPLHF. DNA for the CDR3: TGTGCCAGCAGTTCTGGGGGAAGTTCACCCCTCCACTTT.

The rearrangement uses TRBV4-2 and TRBJ2-1, with 7 bases lining up with TRBD2. The CDR3 extends over 13 amino acids. Germline values: CDR1 LGHNA, CDR2 YNFKEQ. The J segment lost 11 bases and the V segment lost 1 base, leaving 5 bases of the junction unmatched. The CDR3 sequence is CASSQGAGDKQFF. In DNA, the CDR3 is TGTGCCAGCAGCCAAGGGGCGGGAGATAAGCAGTTCTTC.

The gene calls are TRBV12-3 or TRBV12-4 and TRBJ1-1; D not resolved. V was clipped by 7 bases and J by 2 bases, with 11 bases between them. This CDR3 region has 13 residues. CDR3 DNA: TGTGCCAGCACCATTACACCAAACACTGAAGCTTTCTTT. Protein: CASTITPNTEAFF.

As DNA, the CDR3 is TGTGCCAGCAGTCCGCGGACGCCCCCTGACAATGAGCAGTTCTTC. The encoded protein is CASSPRTPPDNEQFF. J is TRBJ2-1 and V is TRBV27; no clear D. The CDR3 is made up of 15 amino acids. Trimming cost V 5 bases and J 5 bases, with 16 bases left between them. From germline, CDR1 is MNHEY and CDR2 SMNVEV (reference sequence).

The rearrangement joins TRBV7-2 to TRBJ2-7; D is unclear. This CDR3 has 13 residues. The germline CDR1 and CDR2 sequences are SGHTA and FQGNSA. V was clipped by 1 base and J by 4 bases, with 8 bases between them. CDR3 coding DNA: TGTGCCAGCAGCTTAGGGCTGCTATACGAGCAGTACTTC. This encodes CASSLGLLYEQYF.

The J gene is TRBJ1-1, the V gene TRBV5-1, with D unresolved. The germline gives CDR1 SGHRS, CDR2 YFSETQ. The CDR3 has 13 amino acids. Trimming cost V 3 bases and J 0 bases, with 6 bases left between them. CDR3 loop: CASSSHLNTEAFF. The DNA for the CDR3 is TGCGCCAGCAGCTCCCATTTGAACACTGAAGCTTTCTTT. The entire variable domain, with the rest obtained from reference TRBV5-1 and TRBJ1-1, is as follows: KAGVTQTPRYLIKTRGQQVTLSCSPISGHRSVSWYQQTPGQGLQFLFEYFSETQRNKGNFPGRFSGRQFSNSRSEMNVSTLELGDSALYLCASSSHLNTEAFFGQGTRLTVV.

The gene calls are TRBV10-3 and TRBJ2-4, with 9 bases identical to TRBD2. The length of the CDR3 is 17 residues. Germline trimming cut 2 bases from V and 1 base from J; bases unmatched to any gene: 6. CDR1 is ENHRY and CDR2 is SYGVKD in the germline V gene. In DNA form, the CDR3 reads TGTGCCATCAGTGAGAGGTCTAGCGGGACGGCCAAAAACATTCAGTACTTC. Protein: CAISERSSGTAKNIQYF.

The chain uses TRBV15 and TRBJ1-1; D gene uncertain. Germline values: CDR1 LNHNV, CDR2 YYDKDF (reference sequence). The V gene lost 0 bases and the J gene lost 5 bases, with 10 bases spanning the gap. The CDR3 runs 14 residues. As DNA, the CDR3 is TGTGCCACCAGCAGAGACCCTAGTGGGACTGAAGCTTTCTTT. It translates to CATSRDPSGTEAFF. Variable domain in full (rest from reference TRBV15 and TRBJ1-1): DAMVIQNPRYQVTQFGKPVTLSCSQTLNHNVMYWYQQKSSQAPKLLFHYYDKDFNNEADTPDNFQSRRPNTSFCFLDIRSPGLGDTAMYLCATSRDPSGTEAFFGQGTRLTVV.

This sequence joins TRBV29-1 and TRBJ2-2; TRBD1 agrees at 7 bases. V lost 6 bases and J lost 3; bases outside the gene matches: 7. The germline V gene encodes CDR1 SQVTM and CDR2 ANQGSEA. The CDR3 covers 14 residues. The CDR3 coding sequence is TGCAGCGTGCGCCGGGACAGCGACACCGGGGAGCTGTTTTTT. Translation gives CSVRRDSDTGELFF.

This clone was recorded only once. V gene TRBV3-1 (or the pseudogene TRBV3-2) combines with J gene TRBJ1-4, with D perhaps TRBD1 (5 bases). The CDR3 is made up of 18 amino acids. Trimming took 1 base from V and 5 from J, leaving 20 bases between them. From germline, CDR1 is LGHDT and CDR2 YNNKEL (reference sequence). The DNA for the CDR3 is TGTGCCAGCAGCCAAGGAGGCGCTCCTAACGCAGGGAATGAAAAACTGTTTTTT. Translating gives CASSQGGAPNAGNEKLFF.

This chain uses TRBV30 with TRBJ2-7; D is uncertain. Between the trimmed V and J ends, which lost 2 bases and 3 bases, there was a span of 14 bases. Germline assignment: CDR1 GTSNPN and CDR2 SVGIG (reference sequence). The CDR3 is 14 amino acids. The CDR3 loop is CAWSIDGIHYEQYF. CDR3 bases: TGTGCCTGGAGTATCGACGGAATTCACTACGAGCAGTACTTC.

J is TRBJ2-1 and V is TRBV3-1 (or the pseudogene TRBV3-2); 10 bases agree with TRBD1. The CDR3 runs to 15 residues. The V and J ends lost 6 bases and 8 bases, in that order; junction bases with no gene match: 10. Germline lookup yields CDR1 LGHDT and CDR2 YNNKEL (reference sequence). The CDR3: CASSPRDRGLYEQFF. DNA for the CDR3: TGTGCCAGCAGTCCGCGGGACAGGGGTCTCTATGAGCAGTTCTTC.